This is a list of T cell receptor beta chains from one sample in a study of T cells in Graves' hyperthyroidism and ophthalmopathy. TCRdb reprocessed the multiplex PCR reads with MiXCR, giving one entry per CDR3 protein. This table holds roughly 700,000 distinct CDR3 sequences, 15% to 20% found once. Material for sequencing was blood. The receptors originated from a man in his forties or fifties with Graves' hyperthyroidism. Both conserved end residues are part of each CDR3. D genes are given only for firm matches. Only some rows state a clone size, as once, few, many or a class for expanded clones.

J | size | D | V | CDR3 | DNA
TRBJ2-7 | many | - | TRBV24-1 | CATSDGTGYEQYF | TGTGCCACCAGTGATGGGACGGGCTACGAGCAGTACTTC
TRBJ1-1 | - | TRBD1 | TRBV6-1 | CASSPRTGFTEAFF | TGTGCCAGCAGTCCCCGGACAGGGTTCACTGAAGCTTTCTTT
TRBJ1-5 | - | - | TRBV28 | CASKGGGPNQPQHF | TGTGCCAGCAAGGGGGGGGGCCCCAATCAGCCCCAGCATTTT
TRBJ2-3 | many | TRBD2 | TRBV12-3/TRBV12-4 | CASSSPGLAGPQDTQYF | TGTGCCAGCAGTTCCCCGGGACTAGCGGGACCGCAGGATACGCAGTATTTT
TRBJ2-7 | - | - | TRBV6-5 | CASSYSTAGVHEQYF | TGTGCCAGCAGTTACTCGACAGCGGGCGTACACGAGCAGTACTTC
TRBJ2-7 | many | - | TRBV13 | CASSLAGLASEQYF | TGTGCCAGCAGCTTAGCTGGTCTAGCGTCTGAGCAGTACTTC
TRBJ1-2 | many | - | TRBV12-3/TRBV12-4 | CASIKGLGSGNYGYTF | TGTGCCAGCATCAAGGGGCTCGGGTCGGGTAACTATGGCTACACCTTC
TRBJ2-3 | - | - | TRBV20-1 | CSASTSGGPRPDTQYF | TGCAGTGCTAGCACTTCGGGCGGGCCGAGGCCAGATACGCAGTATTTT
TRBJ1-1 | few | - | TRBV3-1 | CASSQDRSSGPTEAFF | TGTGCCAGCAGCCAAGATAGATCGTCGGGGCCCACTGAAGCTTTCTTT
TRBJ2-3 | - | - | TRBV28 | CACSAREAASTDTQYF | TGTGCCTGCAGTGCCAGGGAGGCAGCTAGCACAGATACGCAGTATTTT
TRBJ1-1 | - | TRBD1 | TRBV20-1 | CSVNRGAKTEAFF | TGCAGTGTTAACAGGGGTGCTAAGACTGAAGCTTTCTTT
TRBJ2-7 | once | TRBD1 | TRBV20-1 | CSAPDLGTGAYEQYF | TGCAGTGCGCCCGACCTCGGGACAGGGGCCTACGAGCAGTACTTC
TRBJ2-7 | many | - | TRBV30 | CAWTKRQLPYEQYF | TGTGCCTGGACTAAGCGACAGCTCCCCTACGAGCAGTACTTC
TRBJ2-1 | many | TRBD2 | TRBV11-3 | CASSPTSGSSNEQFF | TGTGCCAGCAGCCCCACTAGCGGGAGTAGCAATGAGCAGTTCTTC
TRBJ1-3 | many | - | TRBV2 | CASSPGHLSGNTIYF | TGTGCCAGCAGTCCGGGACACCTCTCTGGAAACACCATATATTTT
TRBJ1-5 | few | - | TRBV20-1 | CSAEADGSNQPQHF | TGCAGTGCTGAAGCTGACGGTAGCAATCAGCCCCAGCATTTT
TRBJ2-3 | - | TRBD2 | TRBV20-1 | CSARAAGGRFSTDTQYF | TGCAGTGCTAGAGCTGCGGGAGGACGATTTAGCACAGATACGCAGTATTTT
TRBJ2-1 | - | TRBD1 | TRBV9 | CASSGMTGVSDEQFF | TGTGCCAGCAGCGGCATGACAGGGGTTAGTGATGAGCAGTTCTTC
TRBJ1-1 | many | - | TRBV18 | CASSPPILGNTEAFF | TGTGCCAGCTCACCACCGATCCTTGGGAACACTGAAGCTTTCTTT
TRBJ1-4 | few | - | TRBV5-5 | CASSLGGRTTSNEKLFF | TGTGCCAGCAGCTTGGGTGGACGGACAACTTCTAATGAAAAACTGTTTTTT
TRBJ1-6 | - | - | TRBV9 | CAGSVAPVSTNSPLHF | TGTGCCGGCAGCGTAGCCCCCGTCTCGACCAATTCACCCCTCCACTTT
TRBJ2-2 | - | - | TRBV29-1 | CSVESTGTGELFF | TGCAGCGTTGAATCGACGGGCACCGGGGAGCTGTTTTTT
TRBJ2-7 | many | TRBD2 | TRBV2 | CASTSGRVYEQYF | TGTGCCAGCACGAGCGGGAGAGTCTACGAGCAGTACTTC
TRBJ1-5 | many | - | TRBV19 | CASSITGSGNQPQHF | TGTGCCAGTAGTATTACGGGGAGTGGCAATCAGCCCCAGCATTTT
TRBJ2-7 | few | - | TRBV11-2 | CASSFPGPFYEQCF | TGTGCCAGCAGCTTCCCGGGCCCGTTCTACGAGCAGTGCTTC
TRBJ2-2 | few | TRBD1 | TRBV19 | CASSTQTGGSNTGELFF | TGTGCCAGTAGTACACAAACAGGGGGGTCGAACACCGGGGAGCTGTTTTTT
TRBJ2-7 | many | - | TRBV14 | CASSQVSSRAAYEQYF | TGTGCCAGCAGCCAGGTCTCGTCGCGGGCCGCCTACGAGCAGTACTTC
TRBJ2-2 | few | - | TRBV24-1 | CATSDLTASNTGELFF | TGTGCCACCAGTGATTTGACAGCTTCGAACACCGGGGAGCTGTTTTTT
TRBJ2-1 | - | - | TRBV10-3 | CAISESGDGALSSYNEQFF | TGTGCCATCAGTGAGTCAGGGGATGGAGCACTGAGCTCCTACAATGAGCAGTTCTTC
TRBJ1-3 | - | - | TRBV19 | CASTRDTARNTIYF | TGTGCCAGTACCCGGGACACGGCACGAAACACCATATATTTT
TRBJ2-3 | many | - | TRBV11-2 | CASTPDPRDTQYF | TGTGCCAGCACTCCCGATCCCAGAGATACGCAGTATTTT
TRBJ1-3 | few | - | TRBV19 | CASSIDRGNTIYF | TGTGCCAGTAGTATCGACCGAGGAAACACCATATATTTT
TRBJ1-1 | - | TRBD1 | TRBV11-2 | CASSPGRGRGQTEAFF | TGTGCCAGCAGTCCAGGGAGGGGCAGGGGGCAAACTGAAGCTTTCTTT
TRBJ1-2 | - | - | TRBV7-9 | CVSSLAAPGYTF | TGTGTCAGCAGCTTAGCGGCACCTGGCTACACCTTC
TRBJ2-7 | - | - | TRBV9 | CASSVGLASSYEQYF | TGTGCCAGCAGCGTAGGCCTAGCCTCCTCCTACGAGCAGTACTTC
TRBJ2-3 | many | TRBD1 | TRBV2 | CASRGQGDTQYF | TGTGCCAGCAGGGGACAGGGCGATACGCAGTATTTT
TRBJ2-1 | - | TRBD2 | TRBV5-1 | CASSREAGGYEQFF | TGCGCCAGCAGCCGGGAAGCGGGAGGTTATGAGCAGTTCTTC
TRBJ2-7 | - | - | TRBV27 | CASSRTRYYEQYF | TGTGCCAGCAGCCGAACACGATACTACGAGCAGTACTTC
TRBJ1-5 | many | - | TRBV24-1 | CATSAPGPGRNQPQHF | TGTGCCACCAGTGCCCCTGGGCCGGGAAGGAATCAGCCCCAGCATTTT
TRBJ2-1 | many | TRBD2 | TRBV11-1 | CASSSVAGLANNEQFF | TGTGCCAGCAGCTCAGTAGCGGGACTAGCTAACAATGAGCAGTTCTTC
TRBJ2-3 | many | TRBD2 | TRBV7-3 | CASSLTAGVGDTQYF | TGTGCCAGCAGCTTAACAGCGGGAGTTGGAGATACGCAGTATTTT
TRBJ1-2 | many | - | TRBV29-1 | CSVPVPGYGYTF | TGCAGCGTTCCAGTCCCAGGATATGGCTACACCTTC
TRBJ1-5 | - | - | TRBV28 | CASSSNRNQPQHF | TGTGCCAGCAGTTCCAACAGGAATCAGCCCCAGCATTTT
TRBJ2-3 | many | TRBD2 | TRBV6-1 | CASRESGSRADTQYF | TGTGCCAGCAGGGAGAGCGGGAGTCGGGCAGATACGCAGTATTTT
TRBJ2-7 | few | TRBD2 | TRBV20-1 | CSALGLAGTTYEQYF | TGCAGTGCCCTGGGACTAGCGGGAACTACCTACGAGCAGTACTTC
TRBJ2-7 | - | TRBD1 | TRBV28 | CASSVTGGLSYEQYF | TGTGCCAGCAGCGTGACAGGGGGCCTATCCTACGAGCAGTACTTC
TRBJ2-1 | - | TRBD2 | TRBV10-2 | CAGKYRLAVGNEQVF | TGCGCCGGCAAATACAGACTAGCGGTTGGTAATGAGCAGGTCTTC
TRBJ1-1 | many | TRBD1 | TRBV28 | CASSFPQGITEAFF | TGTGCCAGCAGTTTCCCACAGGGGATCACTGAAGCTTTCTTT
TRBJ1-2 | many | - | TRBV5-4 | CASSFPPPDYGYTF | TGTGCCAGCAGCTTCCCCCCTCCCGACTATGGCTACACCTTC
TRBJ2-1 | many | TRBD2 | TRBV2 | CASKSGESYNEQFF | TGTGCCAGCAAGAGCGGGGAGTCCTACAATGAGCAGTTCTTC
TRBJ2-6 | - | - | TRBV4-1 | CASSQDRGPGANVLTF | TGCGCCAGCAGCCAAGATAGAGGGCCTGGGGCCAACGTCCTGACTTTC
TRBJ2-1 | many | TRBD1 | TRBV28 | CASRTGTAGYNEQFF | TGTGCCAGCAGGACCGGGACAGCCGGCTACAATGAGCAGTTCTTC
TRBJ2-2 | few | TRBD2 | TRBV6-5 | CASINGGGASGELFF | TGTGCCAGCATCAACGGGGGGGGCGCGTCCGGGGAGCTGTTTTTT
TRBJ2-1 | few | TRBD2 | TRBV11-2 | CASSFLAGGTEQFF | TGTGCCAGCAGCTTTCTAGCGGGAGGCACTGAGCAGTTCTTC
TRBJ1-5 | - | - | TRBV28 | CASSPPNGRISNQPQHF | TGTGCCAGCAGTCCCCCCAACGGACGGATTAGCAATCAGCCCCAGCATTTT
TRBJ1-1 | - | TRBD1 | TRBV20-1 | CSATGQGAWDTEAFF | TGCAGTGCTACGGGACAGGGGGCTTGGGACACTGAAGCTTTCTTT
TRBJ1-3 | - | - | TRBV30 | CAWGTSGNTIYF | TGTGCCTGGGGGACTTCTGGAAACACCATATATTTT
TRBJ2-5 | many | - | TRBV30 | CAWKEGSETQYF | TGTGCCTGGAAAGAGGGGTCGGAGACCCAGTACTTC
TRBJ2-2 | many | TRBD1 | TRBV5-1 | CASSSTPQGTGTGELFF | TGCGCCAGCAGCTCTACACCTCAGGGGACAGGCACCGGGGAGCTGTTTTTT